Shown below are 8 T cell receptor beta chains from a single sample sequenced in a study of Graves' ophthalmopathy and Graves' hyperthyroidism (dated by TCRdb to the late 2010s). The sample was run on an Illumina HiSeq 2000. For repertoire sequencing, the TCR beta CDR3 regions were amplified from RNA transcripts. The first round was an RT-PCR using HTBI primers with the Qiagen OneStep RT-PCR kit, and this first round was followed by a second-round multiplex PCR, then size selection and purification. In-frame beta chains were kept once TCRdb had trimmed the public reads at Q25 with fastp and called clones with MiXCR. Rows matching on CDR3 protein sequence are summarized as one entry with the most common DNA and genes. This sample has around 1.1 million distinct CDR3 sequences in its table, and about two fifths of those were observed once. The top ten hold over 8.5% of the sample. The sample comprised peripheral blood or thyroid tissue (not recorded which). Source of these receptors: an adult man with Graves' hyperthyroidism.

This clonotype was detected ten times or more. The rearrangement joins TRBV7-9 to TRBJ1-3; D is unclear. Trimming took 7 bases from V and 4 from J, leaving 11 bases between them. CDR3 length: 13 amino acids. CDR1 SEHNR and CDR2 FQNEAQ come from the germline V gene (reference sequence). DNA for the CDR3: TGTGCCAGCAACCGTGGAGGAGGAAACACCATATATTTT. This sequence encodes CASNRGGGNTIYF.

The rearrangement uses TRBV20-1 and TRBJ1-2, with D possibly TRBD1 on 6 matching bases. Deletions cut 6 bases from V and 5 bases from J, with 19 bases between. Per germline, CDR1 DFQATT and CDR2 SNEGSKA (reference sequence). The CDR3 covers 14 residues. CDR3 sequence (DNA): TGCAGTGCAACCCCTGGTAGCGGACAGTATGGCTACACCTTC. Amino acid sequence: CSATPGSGQYGYTF.

The V and J genes are TRBV14 and TRBJ2-7; D uncertain. The CDR3 has 14 residues. With 4 bases removed from V and 2 bases from J, the gap between germline ends came to 12 bases. Germline V lookup: CDR1 SGHDN, CDR2 FVKESK. This CDR3 reads CASSLVQDPYEQYF. The CDR3 nucleotides read TGTGCCAGCAGCCTTGTTCAGGACCCCTACGAGCAGTACTTC.

The chain carries TRBV10-3 and TRBJ1-1; 8 bases are a match to TRBD1. The CDR3 runs 14 residues. Trimming removed 6 bases from V and 3 bases from J; junction bases left unmatched: 6. CDR1 ENHRY and CDR2 SYGVKD come from the germline V gene. CDR3 coding DNA: TGTGCCATCAGCCCGACAGGGGCCGACACTGAAGCTTTCTTT. It codes for CAISPTGADTEAFF.

The chain has TRBV7-2 and TRBJ2-2; 10 bases fit TRBD2. The CDR3 loop spans 16 amino acids. Germline CDR1 and CDR2: SGHTA and FQGNSA. Trimming took 3 bases from V and 7 from J; bases not matched to a gene: 8. The CDR3 DNA sequence: TGTGCCAGCAGCTTTGTCAGCGGGGGGGCAGGCGGGGAGCTGTTTTTT. As protein: CASSFVSGGAGGELFF.

V is TRBV29-1 and J is TRBJ1-1, with D unresolved. Germline V gene lookup returns CDR1 SQVTM and CDR2 ANQGSEA. There are 15 residues in the CDR3. Trimming cost V 3 bases and J 1 base, with 15 bases left between them. In DNA, the CDR3 is TGCAGCGTTGATAATTGCTCGGTTAGGAACACTGAAGCTTTCTTT. It translates to CSVDNCSVRNTEAFF.

The chain uses TRBV7-2 and TRBJ2-5; D possibly corresponds to TRBD1 (6 bases). Germline-derived CDR1 and CDR2 are SGHTA and FQGNSA. CDR3 size: 13 residues. Trimming removed 5 bases at V and 5 bases at J, with 12 bases between. The CDR3: CASSTGQSETQYF. The CDR3 bases are TGTGCCAGCAGCACCGGACAGTCCGAGACCCAGTACTTC.

V usage is TRBV9 and J usage is TRBJ1-2; 7 bases are a match to TRBD1. The V gene's germline CDR1 is SGDLS and CDR2 YYNGEE. Trimming at V came to 4 bases and at J to 8 bases, leaving 8 bases not matched to a gene. The CDR3 covers 13 residues. The CDR3 loop is CASSRYDREGYTF. The CDR3 nucleotides are TGTGCCAGCAGCAGATACGACAGGGAAGGCTACACCTTC.